This T cell receptor beta chain is from a study of blood T cell repertoires in COVID-19. Study context: Samples of COVID-19 (acute and convalescent) were obtained from the United States, Italy and Spain. Nucleic acid was either cDNA or gDNA, and it came from T cells, B-cell-depleted T cells, or PBMCs.

Libraries were prepared by immunoSEQ multiplex PCR; TCRdb keeps only in-frame clonotypes and omits some of them. The sample has more than 140,000 clones, 65% to 90% seen once. Per germline, CDR1 SGDLS and CDR2 YYNGEE. This CDR3 is 15 amino acids long. With 3 bases clipped from V and 3 bases from J, the junction kept 6 bases outside the gene matches. The chain combines TRBV9 with TRBJ2-3; 8 bases fit TRBD1. The TCR originated in a woman in her fifties or sixties in a cohort sampled during active or convalescent COVID-19. The sequenced material came from peripheral blood. The CDR3 DNA reads as TGTGCCAGCAGCGCATACAGGGGGGCTACAGATACGCAGTATTTT. Translated, it gives CASSAYRGATDTQYF.